What follows are 14 T cell receptor delta chains derived from one specimen sequenced in a study of fetal and pediatric gammadelta thymocytes. TCRdb fed the reads into CATT to redo clone calling. The repertoire has roughly 170 delta-chain clones, nearly 10% of them found once; the top ten carry around 98%. Sequencing was done on a sample of Vgamma9Vdelta2 gamma-delta T cells from the thymus. Described subset: sorted CD3+gammadeltaTCR+Vgamma9+Vdelta2+ thymocytes. These receptors all stem from a child who underwent cardiac surgery and was recorded as healthy.

V is TRDV2 and J is TRDJ3, with 11 bases matching TRDD3. As TCRdb names no J gene, one was assigned here on the basis of a DNA match to germline. The CDR3 runs 18 residues. After removal of 1 base from V and 0 bases from J, the junction contained 1 base not matched to a gene. Germline V gives CDR1 GEAIGNYY, CDR2 EKD. CDR3 loop: CACDTGGYGSWDTRQMFF. As DNA, the CDR3 is TGTGCCTGTGACACTGGGGGATACGGCTCCTGGGACACCCGACAGATGTTTTTC.

By its share, this clone is hyperexpanded. This sequence may be a read error, since a much larger clone differs from it by one base. This chain connects TRDV2 to TRDJ1; TRDD3 agrees at 11 bases. The CDR3 consists of 18 residues. In germline, CDR1 is GEAIGNYY, CDR2 EKD. The CDR3 here is CASDATWGIHLDTDKLIF. In nucleotides, the CDR3 is TGTGCCAGTGACGCGACCTGGGGGATACACTTAGACACCGATAAACTCATCTTT.

This clone was recorded a few times. The mismatch at residue 9 between this DNA's translation and the TCRdb protein of a much larger clone likely reflects a read error; the protein shown is translated from the DNA. This chain joins TRDV2 and TRDJ1; TRDD3 matches 9 bases. The germline CDR1 and CDR2 sequences are GEAIGNYY and EKD. The CDR3 contains 18 residues. The V segment lost 3 bases and the J segment 0 bases; nucleotides outside the gene matches: 13. In DNA form, the CDR3 reads TGTGCCTGTGACGCGACCTGGGGGATGCACTTAGACACCGATAAACTCATCTTT. This codes for CACDATWGMHLDTDKLIF.

V gene TRDV2 combines with J gene TRDJ1; 9 bases align to TRDD3. TCRdb supplies no J gene; here it was assigned by aligning the nucleotide sequence to germline. There are 24 residues in the CDR3. Trimming removed 1 base from V and 0 bases from J; junction bases left unmatched: 29. CDR1 is GEAIGNYY and CDR2 is EKD in the germline V gene. CDR3 coding DNA: TGTGCCTGTGACACTGTGCGGGGCTCCTCTGACTATACTGGGGGACCTCTTTACACCGATAAACTCATCTTT. It codes for CACDTVRGSSDYTGGPLYTDKLIF.

This clone turned up a few times. A far bigger clonotype differs at one base, so this is likely a read error. The V gene is TRDV2, the J gene TRDJ1; 13 positions agree with TRDD3. Here the J gene was assigned by germline matching of the DNA, as TCRdb has none. The CDR3 covers 19 residues. Germline trimming cut 4 bases from V and 0 bases from J; bases unmatched to any gene: 13. Germline-derived CDR1 and CDR2 are GEAIGNYY and EKD. CDR3 sequence (DNA): TGTGCCTGTGAACCTACTGGGGGATACGCGAGCGAATACACCGATAAACTCATCTTT. Protein: CACEPTGGYASEYTDKLIF.

This clone was seen a handful of times. TCRdb's entry gives the protein of a much larger clone, which mismatches this DNA's translation at residue 4, likely from a read error; the protein reported here is translated from the DNA. J is TRDJ1 and V is TRDV2, with 8 bases matching TRDD3. No J gene was available from TCRdb, and it was assigned here by a germline match of the DNA. Germline V gene data show CDR1 as GEAIGNYY and CDR2 as EKD. This CDR3 is 17 amino acids long. CDR3 amino acids: CACNTVAGGDYTDKLIF. The CDR3 DNA sequence: TGTGCCTGTAACACCGTAGCTGGGGGAGATTACACCGATAAACTCATCTTT.

This clone came up a few times. The protein TCRdb lists belongs to a much larger clone and differs from this DNA's translation at residue 16, which points to a read error; the protein shown is made from the DNA. The V gene reported is TRDV2; the J gene is uncalled; the table's D gene call, TRDD3, was not cross checked with the DNA. The CDR3 has 17 residues. Germline lookup yields CDR1 GEAIGNYY and CDR2 EKD. The CDR3: CACDTVAGGDYTDKLTF. The CDR3 nucleotides are TGTGCCTGTGACACCGTAGCTGGGGGAGATTACACCGATAAACTCACCTTT.

This clone occurred a few times. It is likely a read error: a sequence one base away is far more abundant. The sample has other DNA sequences that encode this CDR3 too. The rearrangement links TRDV2 to TRDJ1; TRDD3 aligns across 8 bases. The J gene, missing from TCRdb, was assigned here through DNA to germline matching. J was trimmed by 0 bases and V by 0 bases; bases with no gene match: 8. CDR3 length equals 17 residues. Germline CDR1 GEAIGNYY, CDR2 EKD. CDR3 coding DNA: TGTGCCTGTGACACCGTGGCTGGGGGAGATTACACCGATAAACTCATCTTT. Protein sequence: CACDTVAGGDYTDKLIF.

This clone was recorded a few times. Given a far larger clone just one base away, this is likely a sequencing read error. The chain links TRDV2 to TRDJ1; 11 bases are a match to TRDD3. Germline V gives CDR1 GEAIGNYY, CDR2 EKD. The CDR3 is 18 amino acids. CDR3 coding DNA: TGTGCCTATGACGCGACCTGGGGGATACACTTAGACACCGATAAACTCATCTTT. This codes for CAYDATWGIHLDTDKLIF.

The V gene went uncalled, while the J gene is TRDJ3. This CDR3 is 10 amino acids long. CDR3 nucleotides: TGCGCCTGGGACACCCGACAGATGTTTTTC. Encoded protein: CAWDTRQMFF.

Of note for this clone: TCRdb's protein for this DNA is that of a much larger clone and differs from the translation at residue 9, likely a read error; the protein shown is the DNA translation. The chain carries TRDV2 and TRDJ1, with 7 bases aligning to TRDD3. TCRdb is silent on the J gene; assignment here came from matching the DNA to germline. The CDR3 is 18 amino acids. Trimming took 3 bases from V and 0 from J; bases not matched to a gene: 15. Germline V gene sequence: CDR1 GEAIGNYY, CDR2 EKD. The CDR3 region has the DNA TGTGCCTGTGACGCGACCTGGGGGGTACACTTAGACACCGATAAACTCATCTTT. Its protein is CACDATWGVHLDTDKLIF.

The J gene call is TRDJ1, but no V gene call exists; the table assigns TRDD3, which was not confirmed against the DNA. This CDR3 contains 24 residues. The DNA of the CDR3 is TGTGCCTGGGACACTGTGCGGGGCTCCTCTGACTATACTGGGGGACCTCTTTACACCGATAAACTCATCTTT. This sequence encodes CAWDTVRGSSDYTGGPLYTDKLIF.

This clone was counted a few times. A far larger clone is off by one base, so a read error is likely. This sequence joins TRDV2 and TRDJ1; the D gene is possibly TRDD3 (5 bases). Germline V gene sequence: CDR1 GEAIGNYY, CDR2 EKD. This CDR3 spans 16 amino acids. V lost 0 bases and J lost 0, with 13 bases in between. The DNA for the CDR3 is TGTGCCTGTGACACCAGGAGAGGGGGCCACACCGATAAACTCATCTTT. This translates into CACDTRRGGHTDKLIF.

This clone was counted between two and nine times. The protein that TCRdb holds for this DNA derives from a much larger clone and differs from the translated DNA at residue 10, which likely indicates a read error; the protein shown here is translated from the DNA. The chain uses TRDV2 and TRDJ1; TRDD3 matches at 8 bases. Matching the DNA to germline supplied the J gene, which TCRdb does not give. CDR1 GEAIGNYY and CDR2 EKD come from the germline V gene. J was trimmed by 0 bases and V by 0 bases; bases with no gene match: 8. This CDR3 contains 17 residues. The CDR3 nucleotides read TGTGCCTGTGACACCGTAGCTGGGGGAAATTACACCGATAAACTCATCTTT. This codes for CACDTVAGGNYTDKLIF.